This T cell receptor (beta chain) was sequenced in a study of cytomegalovirus exposure and HLA in healthy donors. Study-wide findings and caveats: Earlier findings revealed that most TCR beta V segments proved productive either about 87% or about 30% of the time. An Asian-associated ancestry cluster reportedly showed fewer N-insertions than the roughly 670-donor mean in a later analysis.

PCR amplification relied on 60 Vbeta primers (plus 13 Jbeta primers). TCRdb's copy holds only in-frame clones and misses some; the assay was immunoSEQ multiplex PCR. The repertoire consists of around 150,000 clones, with around four fifths occurring once and the leading ten covering about 1.5%. To note about this clone: Its antigen is undetermined.

CDR3 length: 15 amino acids. Germline lookup yields CDR1 MDHEN and CDR2 SYDVKM. V lost 7 bases to trimming and J lost 4 bases; unmatched junction nucleotides: 11. The sequence was obtained from a male donor in good health and CMV-seronegative. The sequencing sample was made of PBMCs. The V and J genes are TRBV28 and TRBJ2-3; 7 positions match TRBD1. Here the CDR3 DNA reads TGTGCCAGCAAAACCGAGGGGGCGTGGGCAGATACGCAGTATTTT. It encodes CASKTEGAWADTQYF.